One sample yielded the 15 T cell receptor beta chains listed below, sequenced in a study of T cells in Graves' hyperthyroidism and ophthalmopathy. Researchers took RNA transcripts and amplified the TCR beta CDR3 regions from them. Primed by the HTBI set, a first-round RT-PCR was run on the TCR CDR3. TCRdb reprocessed the multiplex PCR reads via MiXCR and lists one record per CDR3 protein. The sample records 350,000 or so distinct CDR3 sequences, 15% to 20% being singletons. The sequenced sample was blood. These receptors originate from a woman aged 50 to 65 with Graves' hyperthyroidism.

At least ten counts were recorded for this clonotype. V gene TRBV11-2 combines with J gene TRBJ2-2; 8 bases are a match to TRBD2. CDR1 is SGHAT, CDR2 FQNNGV, per germline. V was clipped by 2 bases and J by 1 base; unmatched bases: 0. This CDR3 contains 15 residues. DNA of the CDR3: TGTGCCAGCAGCTTAACTAGCGGGAACACCGGGGAGCTGTTTTTT. Protein sequence: CASSLTSGNTGELFF.

This clonotype was seen repeatedly, ten times or more. The chain links TRBV4-1 to TRBJ2-5, with D perhaps TRBD1 (5 bases). The CDR3 runs 14 residues. Between the trimmed V and J ends, which lost 0 bases and 7 bases, there was a span of 12 bases. The V gene's germline CDR1 is MGHRA and CDR2 YSYEKL. CDR3 DNA sequence: TGCGCCAGCAGCCAAGATAGCCAGGGCGGGACCCAGTACTTC. It yields the protein CASSQDSQGGTQYF.

This clonotype appeared many times. DNA of the CDR3: TGTGCCAGCATCTTGACTACGGGGGGAAACAATGAGCAGTTCTTC. It encodes CASILTTGGNNEQFF. The rearrangement links TRBV7-8 to TRBJ2-1, with 7 bases aligning to TRBD2. Germline V gene sequence: CDR1 SGHVS, CDR2 FQNEAQ. The CDR3 has 15 residues. With V trimmed by 7 bases and J by 5 bases, 11 bases remained unmatched. The whole variable domain, filled in from reference TRBV7-8 and TRBJ2-1, reads GAGVSQSPRYKVAKRGQDVALRCDPISGHVSLFWYQQALGQGPEFLTYFQNEAQLDKSGLPSDRFFAERPEGSVSTLKIQRTQQEDSAVYLCASILTTGGNNEQFFGPGTRLTVL.

This clonotype has just a few counts. This sequence joins TRBV15 and TRBJ1-5; D is unresolved. CDR3 length: 14 amino acids. Trimming took 8 bases from V and 0 from J, leaving 11 bases between them. The germline V gene encodes CDR1 LNHNV and CDR2 YYDKDF (reference sequence). Written as DNA, the CDR3 is TGTGCCACCGCTACAGATCTTAGCAATCAGCCCCAGCATTTT. This sequence encodes CATATDLSNQPQHF.

This clonotype was seen ten or more times. V usage is TRBV28 and J usage is TRBJ1-2; no reliable D call. Germline V CDR1 and CDR2: MDHEN, SYDVKM. V gave up 8 bases and J gave up 7 bases, with 14 bases separating them. The CDR3 covers 12 residues. For the CDR3, the DNA is TGTGCCAGCGAGGGCCCCCCGGGTGGCTACACCTTC. Translating gives CASEGPPGGYTF.

The chain employs TRBV2 and TRBJ2-7; D call uncertain. Looked up from germline, CDR1 is SNHLY and CDR2 is FYNNEI. V was shortened by 4 bases and J by 7 bases, with 11 bases between the two germline ends. CDR3 size: 12 residues. The CDR3 sequence is CASSGLSREQYV. The CDR3 region has the DNA TGTGCCAGCAGTGGACTCTCGAGGGAGCAGTACGTC.

This chain joins TRBV6-2 or TRBV6-3 and TRBJ1-5; D gene uncertain. Trimming left V 4 bases short and J 8 bases short, with 12 bases between. CDR1 MNHEY and CDR2 SVGEGT come from the germline V gene. The CDR3 is made up of 13 amino acids. The CDR3: CASSSARSKPQHF. CDR3 bases: TGTGCCAGCAGTTCGGCACGGTCAAAGCCCCAGCATTTT.

J is TRBJ1-5 and V is TRBV6-1; 7 positions match TRBD1. Germline V gives CDR1 MNHNS, CDR2 SASEGT. Losses at the gene ends were 6 bases for V and 5 bases for J; bases not matched to a gene: 7. The CDR3 consists of 14 residues. The CDR3 DNA follows: TGTGCCAGCAGCACGGACAGGAGTTATCAGCCCCAGCATTTT. Translating gives CASSTDRSYQPQHF.

This clonotype was found a few times. The CDR3 does not close with the conserved phenylalanine or tryptophan, likely indicating a read error. This chain uses TRBV3-1 with TRBJ1-6; 8 nucleotides align to TRBD1. After removal of 4 bases from V and 5 bases from J, the junction contained 4 bases not matched to a gene. CDR3 length equals 15 residues. CDR1 is LGHDT, CDR2 YNNKEL, per germline (reference sequence). The CDR3: CASSPQGANNSPLHS. Written as DNA, the CDR3 is TGTGCCAGCAGCCCGCAGGGGGCCAATAATTCACCCCTCCACTCT.

The table lists this clonotype with many counts. This chain joins TRBV12-3 or TRBV12-4 and TRBJ1-2, with D unresolved. This CDR3 contains 13 residues. The germline V and J ends were trimmed by 1 base and 4 bases, with 7 bases remaining between them. CDR3 in DNA: TGTGCCAGCAGTTTAGGGGCAGGCTATGGCTACACCTTC. The encoded protein is CASSLGAGYGYTF.

This clonotype was counted a few times. This chain connects TRBV10-3 to TRBJ2-5; the D call may be TRBD1 or TRBD2 (6 bases each). Germline V gene data show CDR1 as ENHRY and CDR2 as SYGVKD. V lost 3 bases, J lost 2 bases, and 13 bases lay in between. The CDR3 is 15 amino acids. Here the CDR3 reads CAISDEGGGQETQYF. In DNA form, the CDR3 reads TGTGCCATCAGTGATGAAGGAGGGGGGCAAGAGACCCAGTACTTC.

This clonotype appeared many times. The rearrangement joins TRBV7-2 to TRBJ2-3; no definite D call. The CDR3 extends over 13 amino acids. Germline V lookup: CDR1 SGHTA, CDR2 FQGNSA. Trimming shortened V by 5 bases and J by 1 base, and 7 bases separated the two germline ends. CDR3 bases: TGTGCCAGCAGCCCTGGTCGCACAGATACGCAGTATTTT. Encoded protein: CASSPGRTDTQYF.

V is TRBV14 and J is TRBJ1-6, with 10 bases fitting TRBD1. J was trimmed by 8 bases and V by 6 bases; bases with no gene match: 4. Germline values: CDR1 SGHDN, CDR2 FVKESK. This CDR3 comprises 14 residues. This CDR3 is CASRGGTGDSPLHF. CDR3 DNA sequence: TGTGCCAGCAGGGGCGGGACAGGGGATTCACCCCTCCACTTT. The variable domain in full, with the rest retrieved from reference TRBV14 and TRBJ1-6, is EAGVTQFPSHSVIEKGQTVTLRCDPISGHDNLYWYRRVMGKEIKFLLHFVKESKQDESGMPNNRFLAERTGGTYSTLKVQPAELEDSGVYFCASRGGTGDSPLHFGNGTRLTVT.

This clonotype was found many times. V and J are TRBV2 and TRBJ1-2; D is possibly TRBD1 (5 bases). This CDR3 comprises 14 residues. V shed 3 bases and J shed 4 bases, with 12 bases lying between them. Germline loops: CDR1 SNHLY, CDR2 FYNNEI. CDR3 nucleotides: TGTGCCAGCAGTGATGATGGGGGGTCCTATGGCTACACCTTC. This translates into CASSDDGGSYGYTF.

This clonotype was seen more than once but under ten times. The V call is TRBV19, the J call TRBJ1-5; possibly TRBD1 for D (6 bases). Germline loops: CDR1 LNHDA, CDR2 SQIVND (reference sequence). Trimming removed 1 base from V and 6 bases from J, with 10 bases in between. The CDR3 consists of 14 residues. The CDR3 sequence: CASSIVTGTQPQHF. The CDR3 DNA follows: TGTGCCAGTAGTATAGTTACAGGGACTCAGCCCCAGCATTTT.